This T cell receptor (beta chain) was identified in a study of blood T cell repertoires in COVID-19. The V gene end was trimmed by 4 bases and the J gene end by 0 bases; junction bases not matched to a gene: 4. CDR1 and CDR2 (germline): MNHEY, SMNVEV (reference sequence). CDR3 length: 16 amino acids. Profiled with immunoSEQ multiplex PCR; TCRdb holds only in-frame clones, not every one. The repertoire holds 20,000 to 25,000 clones, with 88% as singletons. The sequencing input was peripheral blood. The J gene is TRBJ2-1, the V gene TRBV27; 9 bases match TRBD2. This clonotype originated in a human donor in a cohort sampled during active COVID-19. The donor label of this sample is uncertain. The CDR3 DNA sequence: TGTGCCAGCAGTTCTAGCGGGACTTTCTCCTACAATGAGCAGTTCTTC. This codes for CASSSSGTFSYNEQFF.